The source of this T cell receptor beta chain is a study of regulatory T cells in long-lasting Graves disease. Regarding the study as a whole: Persistent Graves' patients showed a TCR diversity that was lower than that of newly diagnosed ones.

Time point indicated: newly diagnosed GD, antithyroid drugs for less than 3 months. PBMC-extracted RNA yielded the TCR library. The patients were drawn from one endocrinology department in Xi'an, China. Building the TCR beta libraries relied on iRepertoire HTBI primers, and CDR3 regions underwent Arm-PCR. MiXCR, run by TCRdb on the multiplex PCR reads, gives a single entry per CDR3 protein. Altogether 360,000 or so distinct CDR3 sequences are present, 16% being singletons, with the ten largest covering 25% to 30%. Germline V gene sequence: CDR1 SGDLS, CDR2 YYNGEE. With 3 bases clipped from V and 0 bases from J, the junction kept 2 bases outside the gene matches. The CDR3 extends over 14 amino acids. This clonotype was observed many times. Its specificity is unknown. This sample was also put to use in a study of T cells in Graves' hyperthyroidism and ophthalmopathy.

This rearrangement joins TRBV9 to TRBJ1-2; TRBD1 matches at 7 bases. The input for sequencing was peripheral blood mononuclear cells (PBMCs), taken at new diagnosis, from a patient treated with antithyroid drugs. The receptor was isolated from a man aged 40-50 years with Graves disease. The CDR3 nucleotides are TGTGCCAGCAGCGAAACAGGGGCTAACTATGGCTACACCTTC. Its translation is CASSETGANYGYTF.